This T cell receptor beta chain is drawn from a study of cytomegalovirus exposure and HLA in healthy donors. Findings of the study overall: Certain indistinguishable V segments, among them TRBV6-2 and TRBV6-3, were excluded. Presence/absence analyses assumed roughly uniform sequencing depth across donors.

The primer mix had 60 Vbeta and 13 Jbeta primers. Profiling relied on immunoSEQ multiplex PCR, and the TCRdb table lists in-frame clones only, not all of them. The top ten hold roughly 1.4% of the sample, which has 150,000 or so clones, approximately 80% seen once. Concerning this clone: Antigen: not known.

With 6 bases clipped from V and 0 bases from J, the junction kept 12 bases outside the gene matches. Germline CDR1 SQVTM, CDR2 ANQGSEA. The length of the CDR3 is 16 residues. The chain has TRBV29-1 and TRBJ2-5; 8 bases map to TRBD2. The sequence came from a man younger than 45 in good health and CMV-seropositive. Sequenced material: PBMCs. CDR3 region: CSVRDTVSGDQETQYF. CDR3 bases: TGCAGCGTCAGGGACACGGTTAGCGGGGACCAAGAGACCCAGTACTTC.